These T cell receptor beta chains were read from a single sample in a study of T cells in Graves' hyperthyroidism and ophthalmopathy. Via MiXCR, TCRdb re-called the multiplex PCR reads, giving one row per CDR3 protein. This sample carries under 650,000 distinct CDR3 sequences, around 15% of them seen once, and the ten largest clones take 3.8%. Source material: blood. These receptors originate from a woman aged 30 to 39 with Graves' hyperthyroidism. CDR3s leave out the opening cysteine and the closing phenylalanine or tryptophan.

V gene,J gene,CDR3 protein
TRBV20-1,TRBJ2-3,SANQIRYPTDTQY
TRBV5-6,TRBJ2-7,ASSTHRVGEQY
TRBV20-1,TRBJ1-1,SARAFRGMNTEAF
TRBV30,TRBJ2-5,AGRTSGRSETQY
TRBV6-6,TRBJ2-5,ASSYGDRQETQY
TRBV29-1,TRBJ2-1,SVEDWTDNEQF
TRBV2,TRBJ2-5,ASSDRGSNAGETQY
TRBV12-3/TRBV12-4,TRBJ2-5,ASSLWDRETQY
TRBV2,TRBJ1-1,ASSGRGTVEAF
TRBV7-3,TRBJ2-1,ASSVTSGSSYNEQF
TRBV20-1,TRBJ2-1,SESGRAPGNEQF
TRBV5-1,TRBJ2-2,ASSLDVGLRTGELF
TRBV24-1,TRBJ2-2,ATSDSSGKPNTGELF
TRBV5-8,TRBJ2-3,ASSLPTGSQADTQY
TRBV5-8,TRBJ1-5,ASSLEAGSNQPQH
TRBV7-2,TRBJ2-3,ASSLGTTNTDTQY
TRBV7-8,TRBJ2-7,ASSTWTFPTEHSYEQY
TRBV11-2,TRBJ2-7,ASSEERGREQY
TRBV18,TRBJ2-1,ASSSDDRGGVF
TRBV2,TRBJ1-5,ASSEYGSNQPQH